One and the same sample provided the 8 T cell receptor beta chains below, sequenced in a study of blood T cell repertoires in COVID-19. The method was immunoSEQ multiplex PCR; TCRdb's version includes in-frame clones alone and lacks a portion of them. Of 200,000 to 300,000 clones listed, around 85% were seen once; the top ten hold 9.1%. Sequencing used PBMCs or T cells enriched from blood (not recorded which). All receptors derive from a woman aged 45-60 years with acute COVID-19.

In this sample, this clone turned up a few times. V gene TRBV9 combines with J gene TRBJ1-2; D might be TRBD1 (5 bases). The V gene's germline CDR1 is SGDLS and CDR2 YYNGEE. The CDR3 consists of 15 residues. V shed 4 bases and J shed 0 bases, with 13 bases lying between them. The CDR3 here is CASSPQTAANYGYTF. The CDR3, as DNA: TGTGCCAGCAGCCCACAGACAGCCGCTAACTATGGCTACACCTTC.

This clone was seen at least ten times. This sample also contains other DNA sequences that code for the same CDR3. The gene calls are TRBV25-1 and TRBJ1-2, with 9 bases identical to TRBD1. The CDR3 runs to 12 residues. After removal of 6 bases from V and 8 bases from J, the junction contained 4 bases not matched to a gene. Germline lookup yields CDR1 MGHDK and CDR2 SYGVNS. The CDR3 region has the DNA TGTGCCAGCAGAACAGGGGGCGGAGGCTACACCTTC. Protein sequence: CASRTGGGGYTF.

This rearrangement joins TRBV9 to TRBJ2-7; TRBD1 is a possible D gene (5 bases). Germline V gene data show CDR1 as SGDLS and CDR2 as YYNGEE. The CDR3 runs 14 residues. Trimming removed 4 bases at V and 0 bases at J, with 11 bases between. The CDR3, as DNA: TGTGCCAGCAGCCCCGACAGCAGCTCCTACGAGCAGTACTTC. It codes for CASSPDSSSYEQYF.

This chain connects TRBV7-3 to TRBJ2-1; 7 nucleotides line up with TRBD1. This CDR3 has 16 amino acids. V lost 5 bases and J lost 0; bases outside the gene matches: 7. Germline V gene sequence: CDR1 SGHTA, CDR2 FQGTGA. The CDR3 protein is CASSRQGLISYNEQFF. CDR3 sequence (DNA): TGTGCCAGCAGCCGACAGGGTCTCATCTCCTACAATGAGCAGTTCTTC.

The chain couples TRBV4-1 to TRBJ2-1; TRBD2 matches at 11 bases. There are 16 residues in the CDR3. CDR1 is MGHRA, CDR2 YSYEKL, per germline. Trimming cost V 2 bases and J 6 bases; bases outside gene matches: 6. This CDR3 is CASSQQMTSGTNEQFF. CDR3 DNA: TGCGCCAGCAGCCAACAAATGACTAGCGGGACCAATGAGCAGTTCTTC.

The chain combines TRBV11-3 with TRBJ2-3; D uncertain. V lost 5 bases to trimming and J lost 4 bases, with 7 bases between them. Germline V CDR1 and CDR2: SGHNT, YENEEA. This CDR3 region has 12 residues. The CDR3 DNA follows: TGTGCCAGCAGCCGAGCCGCAGATACGCAGTATTTT. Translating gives CASSRAADTQYF.

The CDR3: CASSAGQGIETQYF. DNA of the CDR3: TGCGCCAGCAGCGCGGGACAGGGCATTGAGACCCAGTACTTC. V and J are TRBV5-1 and TRBJ2-5, with TRBD1 matching over 9 bases. From germline, CDR1 is SGHRS and CDR2 YFSETQ. This CDR3 contains 14 residues. V lost 4 bases and J lost 5; bases outside the gene matches: 6.

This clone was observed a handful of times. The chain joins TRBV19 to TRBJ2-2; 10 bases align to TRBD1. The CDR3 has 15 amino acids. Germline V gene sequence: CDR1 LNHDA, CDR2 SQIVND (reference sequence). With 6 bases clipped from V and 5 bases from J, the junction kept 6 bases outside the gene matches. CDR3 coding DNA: TGTGCCAGTAGGAGACAGGGGGCAGAAACCGGGGAGCTGTTTTTT. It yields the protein CASRRQGAETGELFF. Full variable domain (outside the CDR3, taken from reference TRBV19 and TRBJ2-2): DGGITQSPKYLFRKEGQNVTLSCEQNLNHDAMYWYRQDPGQGLRLIYYSQIVNDFQKGDIAEGYSVSREKKESFPLTVTSAQKNPTAFYLCASRRQGAETGELFFGEGSRLTVL.